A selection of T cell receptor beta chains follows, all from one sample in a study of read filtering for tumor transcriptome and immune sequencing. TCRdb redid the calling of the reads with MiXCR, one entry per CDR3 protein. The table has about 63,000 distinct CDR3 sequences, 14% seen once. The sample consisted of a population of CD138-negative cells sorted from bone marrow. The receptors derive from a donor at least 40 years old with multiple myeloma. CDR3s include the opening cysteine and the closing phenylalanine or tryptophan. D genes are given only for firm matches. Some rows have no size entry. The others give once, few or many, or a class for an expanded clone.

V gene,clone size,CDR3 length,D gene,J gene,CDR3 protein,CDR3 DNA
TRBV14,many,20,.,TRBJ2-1,CASSQEYLALQLLSYNEQFF,TGTGCCAGCAGCCAAGAATACTTGGCGCTCCAACTCCTCTCCTACAATGAGCAGTTCTTC
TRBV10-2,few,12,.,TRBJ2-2,CASRDNTGELFF,TGCGCCAGCAGGGATAACACCGGGGAGCTGTTTTTT
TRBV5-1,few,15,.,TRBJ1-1,CASSSMTGTLYGVFF,TGCGCCAGCAGCTCGATGACCGGGACGCTTTATGGGGTTTTCTTT
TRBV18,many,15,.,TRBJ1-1,CASSPRQDLGTEAFF,TGTGCCAGCTCGCCGAGACAGGATTTGGGCACTGAAGCTTTCTTT
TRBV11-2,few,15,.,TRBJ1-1,CASGLWADMNTEAFF,TGTGCCAGCGGCTTATGGGCAGACATGAACACTGAAGCTTTCTTT
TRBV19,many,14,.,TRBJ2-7,CASSMRGGWNEQYF,TGTGCCAGTAGTATGAGGGGGGGATGGAACGAGCAGTACTTC
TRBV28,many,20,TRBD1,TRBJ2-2,CASSSPGVTGALSVTGELFF,TGTGCCAGCAGTTCACCCGGCGTGACAGGGGCTTTATCGGTAACCGGGGAGCTGTTTTTT
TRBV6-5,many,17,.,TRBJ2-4,CASSFQPPTLAKNIQYF,TGTGCCAGCAGTTTCCAACCACCAACCTTAGCCAAAAACATTCAGTACTTC
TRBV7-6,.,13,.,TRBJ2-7,CASSLGGTDEQYF,TGTGCCAGCAGCTTAGGCGGGACCGACGAGCAGTACTTC
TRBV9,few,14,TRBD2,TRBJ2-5,CASSPRLAVETQYF,TGTGCCAGCAGCCCCCGACTAGCGGTAGAGACCCAGTACTTC
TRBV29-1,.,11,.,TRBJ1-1,CSVATNAEAFF,TGCAGCGTTGCAACAAACGCTGAAGCTTTCTTT
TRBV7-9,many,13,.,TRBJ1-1,CASSRPVLTEAFF,TGTGCCAGCAGCCGACCGGTACTCACTGAAGCTTTCTTT
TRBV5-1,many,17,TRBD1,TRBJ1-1,CASSPWGQGSSGTEAFF,TGCGCCAGCAGCCCATGGGGACAGGGGTCGTCCGGCACTGAAGCTTTCTTT
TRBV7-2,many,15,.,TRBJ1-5,CASSLAGSRDQPQHF,TGTGCCAGCAGCTTAGCAGGCTCCAGGGATCAGCCCCAGCATTTT
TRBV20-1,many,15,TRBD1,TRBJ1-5,CSASSGTVSNQPQHF,TGCAGTGCTAGTTCCGGGACAGTTAGCAATCAGCCCCAGCATTTT
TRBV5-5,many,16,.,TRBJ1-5,CASSPSGHGSNQPQHF,TGTGCCAGCAGCCCCTCGGGACACGGTAGCAATCAGCCCCAGCATTTT
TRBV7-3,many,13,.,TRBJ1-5,CASSLQGGQPQHF,TGTGCCAGCAGCTTACAGGGCGGGCAGCCCCAGCATTTT
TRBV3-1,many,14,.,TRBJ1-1,CASSQERVNTEAFF,TGTGCCAGCAGCCAAGAGAGGGTAAACACTGAAGCTTTCTTT
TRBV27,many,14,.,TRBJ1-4,CASSPRSPVEKLFF,TGTGCCAGCAGTCCAAGGAGCCCTGTTGAAAAACTGTTTTTT
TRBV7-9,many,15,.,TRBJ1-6,CASSSIKSYNSPLHF,TGTGCCAGCAGCTCTATCAAGTCCTATAATTCACCCCTCCACTTT
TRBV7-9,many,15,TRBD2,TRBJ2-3,CASSPAAGGEDTQYF,TGTGCCAGCAGCCCCGCAGCGGGAGGAGAAGATACGCAGTATTTT
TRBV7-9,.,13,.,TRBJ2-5,CASRGGVGETQYF,TGTGCCAGCAGAGGCGGGGTAGGGGAGACCCAGTACTTC
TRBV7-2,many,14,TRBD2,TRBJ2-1,CASSLPGTSGNWVF,TGTGCCAGCAGCTTGCCCGGGACTAGCGGGAACTGGGTCTTC
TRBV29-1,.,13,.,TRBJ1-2,CSVERRRLYGYTF,TGCAGCGTCGAACGGCGGAGACTCTATGGCTACACCTTC
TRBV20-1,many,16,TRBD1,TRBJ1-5,CSASQDRGRSNQPQHF,TGCAGTGCTAGCCAGGACAGGGGGCGTAGCAATCAGCCCCAGCATTTT
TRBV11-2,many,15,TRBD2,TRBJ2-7,CASSMGLAGSYEQYF,TGTGCCAGCAGCATGGGACTAGCGGGCTCCTACGAGCAGTACTTC
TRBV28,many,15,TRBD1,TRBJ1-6,CASSLQGAGNSPLHF,TGTGCCAGCAGTTTACAGGGGGCGGGGAATTCACCCCTCCACTTT
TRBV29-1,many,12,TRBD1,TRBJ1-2,CSGGQGNYGYTF,TGCAGCGGGGGACAGGGCAACTATGGCTACACCTTC
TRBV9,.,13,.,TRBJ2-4,CASSVEVGGDRYF,TGCGCCAGCAGCGTAGAGGTCGGGGGAGATCGGTACTTC
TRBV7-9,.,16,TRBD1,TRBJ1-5,CASSPAGQGGNQPQHF,TGTGCCAGCAGCCCGGCCGGACAGGGGGGCAATCAGCCCCAGCATTTT
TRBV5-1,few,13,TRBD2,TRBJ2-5,CASSISGKETQYF,TGCGCCAGCAGCATTAGCGGGAAGGAGACCCAGTACTTC
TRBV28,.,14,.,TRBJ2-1,CASSLNLGHNEQFF,TGTGCCAGCAGTTTAAATCTAGGTCACAATGAGCAGTTCTTC
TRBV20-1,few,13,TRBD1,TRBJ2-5,CSARGPPQETQYF,TGCAGTGCCAGGGGGCCCCCTCAAGAGACCCAGTACTTC
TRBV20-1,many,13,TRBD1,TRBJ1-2,CSAPTGQGYGYTF,TGCAGTGCTCCCACCGGACAGGGGTATGGCTACACCTTC
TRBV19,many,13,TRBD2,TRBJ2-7,CASSYGRGYEQYF,TGTGCAAGCTCTTACGGGAGGGGCTACGAGCAGTACTTC
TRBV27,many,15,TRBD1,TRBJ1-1,CASSLSGVGTGEAFF,TGTGCCAGCAGTTTATCGGGAGTTGGGACAGGGGAAGCTTTCTTT
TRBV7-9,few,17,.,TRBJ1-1,CASSSRDGPVLNTEAFF,TGTGCCAGCAGCTCCCGGGACGGCCCCGTTCTGAACACTGAAGCTTTCTTT